Presented here are 24 T cell receptor beta chains from one specimen sequenced in a study of blood T cell repertoires in COVID-19. TCRdb keeps only in-frame clones here, not all; method: immunoSEQ multiplex PCR. The profile covers roughly 300,000 clones, with 80% to 95% appearing a single time and roughly 7.3% taken by the ten largest. Sequenced: peripheral blood. The receptors were gathered from a young woman with COVID-19, enrolled during active disease.

V is TRBV6-5 and J is TRBJ2-2, with TRBD1 matching over 12 bases. The CDR3 covers 16 residues. V shed 0 bases, J shed 6 bases, and the junction held 2 bases outside the gene matches. Germline CDR1 and CDR2: MNHEY and SVGAGI. This CDR3 reads CASSYSGQGAAGELFF. CDR3 nucleotides: TGTGCCAGCAGTTACTCGGGACAGGGGGCGGCCGGGGAGCTGTTTTTT.

The rearrangement links TRBV19 to TRBJ1-1, with 7 bases that match TRBD1. With 11 bases clipped from V and 5 bases from J, the junction kept 5 bases outside the gene matches. Germline-derived CDR1 and CDR2 are LNHDA and SQIVND (reference sequence). This CDR3 is 11 amino acids long. For the CDR3, the DNA is TGTGCCGTACAGGGGTGGACTGAAGCTTTCTTT. It specifies CAVQGWTEAFF.

V usage is TRBV6-2 or TRBV6-3 and J usage is TRBJ1-6; D is unresolved. In germline, CDR1 is MNHEY, CDR2 SVGEGT. Trimming cost V 4 bases and J 7 bases, with 11 bases left between them. The CDR3 is 14 residues long. The CDR3 loop reads CASSLRVRNSPLHF. The CDR3 DNA is TGTGCCAGCAGTTTGAGGGTGAGGAATTCACCCCTCCACTTT.

This clone came up many times. Other DNA sequences in the same sample also yield this CDR3. The V and J genes are TRBV6-4 and TRBJ2-2, with 12 bases that match TRBD2. V gave up 2 bases and J gave up 5 bases; unmatched junction bases: 0. Germline V lookup: CDR1 MRHNA, CDR2 SNTAGT. There are 15 residues in the CDR3. CDR3 amino acids: CASSDGTSGTGELFF. In DNA, the CDR3 is TGTGCCAGCAGTGACGGGACTAGCGGGACCGGGGAGCTGTTTTTT.

The chain combines TRBV29-1 with TRBJ2-7; a possible D gene is TRBD1 (6 bases). Germline CDR1 reads SQVTM; CDR2 reads ANQGSEA. V lost 7 bases and J lost 5, with 12 bases in between. The CDR3 contains 11 residues. The DNA of the CDR3 is TGCAGCGCGGACAGTCTGAACGAGCAGTACTTC. Translation: CSADSLNEQYF.

The CDR3 DNA reads TGTGCCAGCAGCTGGGGCCCACAGGTCGGAAACGAGCAGTACTTC. Translated, it gives CASSWGPQVGNEQYF. The genes are TRBV11-1 and TRBJ2-7, with D possibly being TRBD1 (5 bases). Germline assignment: CDR1 SGHAT and CDR2 FQDESV (reference sequence). Trimming left V 4 bases short and J 5 bases short, with 18 bases between. The CDR3 totals 15 residues.

The chain combines TRBV27 with TRBJ2-1; tentative D call: TRBD1 (6 bases). The CDR3 loop spans 13 amino acids. CDR1 and CDR2 from the germline V gene are MNHEY and SMNVEV (reference sequence). Trimming removed 4 bases at V and 7 bases at J, with 11 bases between. The CDR3: CASSSDRQNEQFF. As DNA, the CDR3 is TGTGCCAGCAGTTCAGACAGGCAAAATGAGCAGTTCTTC.

The chain recombines TRBV7-9 with TRBJ2-5; 9 bases map to TRBD1. This CDR3 is 15 amino acids long. Germline CDR1 reads SEHNR; CDR2 reads FQNEAQ (reference sequence). Trimming removed 2 bases from V and 5 bases from J; junction bases left unmatched: 6. As DNA, the CDR3 is TGTGCCAGCAGCTTATTGGATGACAGGGGGGAGACCCAGTACTTC. This translates into CASSLLDDRGETQYF. The whole variable domain, remainder taken from reference TRBV7-9 and TRBJ2-5, is DTGVSQNPRHKITKRGQNVTFRCDPISEHNRLYWYRQTLGQGPEFLTYFQNEAQLEKSRLLSDRFSAERPKGSFSTLEIQRTEQGDSAMYLCASSLLDDRGETQYFGPGTRLLVL.

The V gene is TRBV30, the J gene TRBJ1-3, with a possible D match to TRBD1 (5 bases). The CDR3 extends over 16 amino acids. Germline V CDR1 and CDR2: GTSNPN, SVGIG (reference sequence). Trimming pared 4 bases from V and 0 bases from J, leaving 16 bases between. The CDR3 sequence is CAWTSVRASSGNTIYF. The CDR3 nucleotides read TGTGCCTGGACTAGCGTCAGGGCCAGCTCTGGAAACACCATATATTTT.

The gene calls are TRBV11-2 and TRBJ2-1, with TRBD2 matching over 10 bases. CDR1 SGHAT and CDR2 FQNNGV come from the germline V gene. The V segment lost 3 bases and the J segment 0 bases; nucleotides outside the gene matches: 2. CDR3 length: 16 amino acids. CDR3 sequence (DNA): TGTGCCAGCAGCTTCGGACTAGCGGTCTCCTACAATGAGCAGTTCTTC. It yields the protein CASSFGLAVSYNEQFF.

The V and J genes are TRBV7-2 and TRBJ2-3; TRBD2 matches at 9 bases. Germline V gene lookup returns CDR1 SGHTA and CDR2 FQGNSA. Trimming took 5 bases from V and 4 from J; bases not matched to a gene: 13. The CDR3 runs 17 residues. CDR3 loop: CASSPPPGREGADTQYF. Here the CDR3 DNA reads TGTGCCAGCAGCCCCCCCCCGGGGCGGGAGGGGGCAGATACGCAGTATTTT.

The CDR3 spells CASSTGLEQEKLFF. The CDR3 coding sequence is TGTGCCAGCTCAACCGGACTAGAGCAAGAAAAACTGTTTTTT. The V gene is TRBV18, the J gene TRBJ1-4; no definite D call. This CDR3 contains 14 residues. Germline V gene data show CDR1 as KGHSH and CDR2 as LQKENI. The germline V and J ends were trimmed by 5 bases and 8 bases, with 15 bases remaining between them.

As concerns this clone: A read error may produce the germline difference seen at one junction end. The J gene is TRBJ2-2, the V gene TRBV7-7; TRBD2 is a possible D gene (6 bases). Germline loops: CDR1 SSHAT, CDR2 FNYEAQ (reference sequence). CDR3 size: 15 residues. The DNA of the CDR3 is TGTGCTAGCAGCCCGGGAGTTACCAACACCGGGGAGCTGTTTTTT. Protein: CASSPGVTNTGELFF.

The gene calls are TRBV6-6 and TRBJ1-2; 12 bases line up with TRBD1. Per germline, CDR1 MNHNY and CDR2 SVGAGI (reference sequence). Trimming took 6 bases from V and 6 from J; bases not matched to a gene: 11. This CDR3 spans 16 amino acids. The CDR3 loop is CASRTPGQGAPDGYTF. The CDR3, as DNA: TGTGCCAGCAGAACACCGGGACAGGGGGCGCCGGATGGCTACACCTTC.

The gene calls are TRBV5-1 and TRBJ1-4; D is ambiguous. Germline CDR1 SGHRS, CDR2 YFSETQ. The V gene lost 0 bases and the J gene lost 6 bases, with 9 bases spanning the gap. CDR3 length equals 14 residues. The CDR3 sequence: CASSLGGKDEKLFF. The CDR3, as DNA: TGCGCCAGCAGCTTGGGAGGAAAGGATGAAAAACTGTTTTTT.

V usage is TRBV4-1 and J usage is TRBJ2-1, with a tentative D call TRBD2 (5 bases). The germline gives CDR1 MGHRA, CDR2 YSYEKL. V lost 0 bases and J lost 6, with 15 bases in between. The CDR3 runs to 16 residues. CDR3 sequence: CASSQEAGGPLNEQFF. The CDR3 nucleotides are TGCGCCAGCAGCCAAGAGGCGGGTGGCCCCCTCAATGAGCAGTTCTTC.

This clone came up once. The chain employs TRBV5-4 and TRBJ1-1, with unresolved D. V lost 4 bases and J 3 bases, leaving 13 bases between the germline ends. The CDR3 totals 14 residues. Germline values: CDR1 SGHNT, CDR2 YYREEE (reference sequence). The CDR3 spells CASSGGGKDTEAFF. CDR3 coding DNA: TGTGCCAGCAGCGGCGGAGGGAAGGACACTGAAGCTTTCTTT. Using reference TRBV5-4 and TRBJ1-1 for the parts outside the CDR3, the full variable domain is ETGVTQSPTHLIKTRGQQVTLRCSSQSGHNTVSWYQQALGQGPQFIFQYYREEENGRGNFPPRFSGLQFPNYSSELNVNALELDDSALYLCASSGGGKDTEAFFGQGTRLTVV.

The chain couples TRBV6-6 to TRBJ1-1, with TRBD1 as a possible D gene (5 bases). CDR3 length: 14 amino acids. V lost 6 bases and J 1 base, leaving 12 bases between the germline ends. From germline, CDR1 is MNHNY and CDR2 SVGAGI (reference sequence). The CDR3 region is CASRQGQRNTEAFF. In nucleotides, the CDR3 is TGTGCCAGCAGACAAGGACAACGGAACACTGAAGCTTTCTTT.

The rearrangement links TRBV6-5 to TRBJ1-1; no clear D. With 6 bases removed from V and 5 bases from J, the gap between germline ends came to 13 bases. The CDR3 has 13 residues. Germline lookup yields CDR1 MNHEY and CDR2 SVGAGI. The CDR3 bases are TGTGCCAGCAGGCCTGCGGCATCAACTGAAGCTTTCTTT. It specifies CASRPAASTEAFF.

In its sample, this clone was seen once. The V call is TRBV2, the J call TRBJ2-5, with TRBD2 matching 9 bases. V shed 0 bases, J shed 11 bases, and the junction held 4 bases outside the gene matches. Germline V gives CDR1 SNHLY, CDR2 FYNNEI. This CDR3 has 13 residues. The CDR3 DNA reads as TGTGCCAGCAGTGAAGCGCGGGGGGGACCACAGTACTTC. As protein: CASSEARGGPQYF.

The V call is TRBV29-1, the J call TRBJ1-1; D remains unclear. The V and J ends lost 4 bases and 1 base respectively, with 16 bases between them. This CDR3 spans 15 amino acids. CDR1 is SQVTM and CDR2 is ANQGSEA in the germline V gene. CDR3 sequence: CSVVGRIARNTEAFF. In nucleotides, the CDR3 is TGCAGCGTTGTGGGCAGGATTGCCCGGAACACTGAAGCTTTCTTT.

V is TRBV5-1 and J is TRBJ2-7; 10 bases are shared with TRBD2. Germline V gene sequence: CDR1 SGHRS, CDR2 YFSETQ. The CDR3 contains 14 residues. V gave up 4 bases and J gave up 3 bases; unmatched junction bases: 4. CDR3 in amino acids: CASSQGLANYEQYF. CDR3 DNA: TGCGCCAGCAGCCAGGGACTAGCGAACTACGAGCAGTACTTC. The full variable domain, its missing parts supplied by reference TRBV5-1 and TRBJ2-7, is KAGVTQTPRYLIKTRGQQVTLSCSPISGHRSVSWYQQTPGQGLQFLFEYFSETQRNKGNFPGRFSGRQFSNSRSEMNVSTLELGDSALYLCASSQGLANYEQYFGPGTRLTVT.

The chain uses TRBV7-3 and TRBJ2-6; 9 nucleotides align to TRBD2. Looked up from germline, CDR1 is SGHTA and CDR2 is FQGTGA. This CDR3 is 17 amino acids long. The V segment lost 2 bases and the J segment 2 bases; nucleotides outside the gene matches: 4. The CDR3 DNA is TGTGCCAGCAGCTTAGGACTAGCGAGGACTGGGGCCAACGTCCTGACTTTC. Translated, it gives CASSLGLARTGANVLTF.

J is TRBJ1-2 and V is TRBV6-5; D gene uncertain. Germline V gene sequence: CDR1 MNHEY, CDR2 SVGAGI. Trimming shortened V by 7 bases and J by 8 bases, and 20 bases separated the two germline ends. This CDR3 contains 14 residues. The CDR3 loop is CASTKGLLNMGYTF. The DNA for the CDR3 is TGTGCCAGCACCAAAGGACTTTTAAATATGGGCTACACCTTC.